Below, 15 T cell receptor beta chains from the same sample are listed, as sequenced in a study of CD8 T cells in ankylosing spondylitis. In TCRdb, the 5' RACE reads were re-called with MiXCR into one record per CDR3 protein. The repertoire holds a few hundred thousand distinct CDR3 sequences, with 18% as singletons. What was sequenced was blood, either unsorted or a sorted T cell fraction (not recorded which). These receptors came from a male donor with ankylosing spondylitis or in good health (not recorded which).

This chain joins TRBV7-2 and TRBJ2-1; 8 nucleotides align to TRBD2. This CDR3 has 16 amino acids. Germline CDR1 and CDR2: SGHTA and FQGNSA. V gave up 5 bases and J gave up 4 bases; unmatched junction bases: 10. The CDR3 here is CASSILAGPSYNEQFF. In nucleotides, the CDR3 is TGTGCCAGCAGCATCTTAGCGGGACCGTCGTACAATGAGCAGTTCTTC.

The sample holds a few counts of this clonotype. The chain recombines TRBV6-6 with TRBJ2-5; 8 bases map to TRBD2. Germline CDR1 MNHNY, CDR2 SVGAGI (reference sequence). The CDR3 covers 14 residues. The V segment lost 4 bases and the J segment 1 base; nucleotides outside the gene matches: 2. Here the CDR3 reads CASSSLAVQETQYF. DNA for the CDR3: TGTGCCAGCAGTTCACTAGCGGTCCAAGAGACCCAGTACTTC.

This clonotype was found a few times. The chain has TRBV5-1 and TRBJ2-3; D is unresolved. CDR3 length equals 14 residues. Germline V CDR1 and CDR2: SGHRS, YFSETQ. Between the trimmed V and J ends, which lost 1 base and 5 bases, there was a span of 11 bases. Here the CDR3 reads CASSLRYRGDTQYF. CDR3 sequence (DNA): TGCGCCAGCAGCTTGAGGTACCGAGGAGATACGCAGTATTTT.

At least ten counts were recorded for this clonotype. The chain links TRBV12-5 to TRBJ2-5; possible D gene TRBD2, 7 bases. CDR1 LGHNT and CDR2 FRNRAP come from the germline V gene. The V end was cut by 2 bases, the J end by 3 bases, with 16 bases between. The CDR3 sequence is 16 residues long. CDR3 loop: CASGLYRGALEETQYF. The CDR3 coding sequence is TGTGCTAGTGGTTTGTACCGGGGGGCCTTGGAAGAGACCCAGTACTTC.

CDR3 protein: CASSKGQGSYNEQFF. Here the CDR3 DNA reads TGCGCCAGCAGCAAAGGACAGGGCTCCTACAATGAGCAGTTCTTC. The J gene is TRBJ2-1, the V gene TRBV5-1; the match to TRBD1 covers 8 bases. Trimming took 4 bases from V and 0 from J; bases not matched to a gene: 3. The CDR3 runs to 15 residues. CDR1 SGHRS and CDR2 YFSETQ come from the germline V gene.

The V gene is TRBV29-1, the J gene TRBJ2-3; 7 bases are shared with TRBD1. The junction had 8 bases not matched to a gene; V was cut back by 2 bases and J by 12 bases. From germline, CDR1 is SQVTM and CDR2 ANQGSEA. This CDR3 is built from 12 residues. CDR3 DNA: TGCAGCGTTGAATTGGGACAGCCCCTTCAGTATTTT. As protein: CSVELGQPLQYF.

This clonotype was observed many times. The chain uses TRBV10-3 and TRBJ2-1, with TRBD2 matching 9 bases. The V gene end was trimmed by 0 bases and the J gene end by 6 bases; junction bases not matched to a gene: 15. This CDR3 has 19 amino acids. Germline V lookup: CDR1 ENHRY, CDR2 SYGVKD. The CDR3 nucleotides are TGTGCCATCAGTGAGTCTGGGGGGTATCGCGGGAGGGGATCCAATGAGCAGTTCTTC. Encoded protein: CAISESGGYRGRGSNEQFF.

This chain links TRBV29-1 with TRBJ2-1, with D possibly TRBD2 on 5 matching bases. The CDR3 length is 14 residues. The V gene's germline CDR1 is SQVTM and CDR2 ANQGSEA. Trimming left V 3 bases short and J 7 bases short, with 16 bases between. The CDR3 loop reads CSVERLASGNEQFF. CDR3 DNA: TGCAGCGTTGAGCGTCTAGCCTCGGGGAATGAGCAGTTCTTC.

This clonotype was picked up a small number of times. The chain combines TRBV5-1 with TRBJ2-7; D possibly corresponds to TRBD1 (5 bases). Germline CDR1 SGHRS, CDR2 YFSETQ. V shed 0 bases and J shed 2 bases, with 6 bases lying between them. There are 13 residues in the CDR3. CDR3 sequence (DNA): TGCGCCAGCAGCTTGGCCAGGGCCTACGAGCAGTACTTC. This codes for CASSLARAYEQYF.

Only a few counts were recorded for this clonotype. This chain uses TRBV6-2 or TRBV6-3 with TRBJ1-2; D not resolved. CDR1 and CDR2 from the germline V gene are MNHEY and SVGEGT. Trimming pared 5 bases from V and 3 bases from J, leaving 13 bases between. CDR3 length equals 14 residues. CDR3 region: CASSDPGIYYGYTF. The CDR3 bases are TGTGCCAGCAGTGACCCCGGGATCTACTATGGCTACACCTTC.

This clonotype has a count of ten or more. The chain employs TRBV2 and TRBJ2-1; maybe TRBD1 (5 bases). This CDR3 has 16 amino acids. The germline V gene has CDR1 SNHLY and CDR2 FYNNEI. The V gene lost 3 bases and the J gene lost 0 bases, with 12 bases spanning the gap. CDR3 in DNA: TGTGCCAGCAGTGAGGAGTCTCAGGGCTCCTACAATGAGCAGTTCTTC. Encoded protein: CASSEESQGSYNEQFF.

This clonotype was seen at least ten times. Germline is not matched at one junction end, which may reflect a read error. The gene calls are TRBV4-2 and TRBJ2-1; 9 positions agree with TRBD2. Germline CDR1 is LGHNA and CDR2 is YNFKEQ. The CDR3 length is 13 residues. CDR3 sequence (DNA): TGTGCCAGCACCTATAATCCGGCGGGAGGGTTAATCTTC. Its protein product is CASTYNPAGGLIF.

V is TRBV10-3 and J is TRBJ2-3; 9 bases map to TRBD2. This CDR3 has 16 residues. The germline CDR1 and CDR2 sequences are ENHRY and SYGVKD. Trimming at V came to 5 bases and at J to 2 bases, leaving 8 bases not matched to a gene. This CDR3 is CAISLASSGNTDTQYF. The CDR3 DNA is TGTGCCATCAGTTTAGCCTCTAGCGGGAACACAGATACGCAGTATTTT.

This clonotype was counted between two and nine times. The V call is TRBV28, the J call TRBJ2-5; D may correspond to TRBD1 or TRBD2 (5 bases each). Looked up from germline, CDR1 is MDHEN and CDR2 is SYDVKM. Trimming stripped 4 bases from V and 9 bases from J, with 12 bases between. CDR3 length: 12 amino acids. CDR3 in DNA: TGTGCCAGCAGTTCCCTTTTGGGGGCCCAGTACTTC. Encoded protein: CASSSLLGAQYF.

This clonotype was detected ten times or more. The gene calls are TRBV28 and TRBJ1-5; TRBD1 agrees at 9 bases. CDR1 is MDHEN and CDR2 is SYDVKM in the germline V gene. Trimming at V came to 1 base and at J to 1 base, leaving 8 bases not matched to a gene. The CDR3 has 18 amino acids. In DNA, the CDR3 is TGTGCCAGCAGTTTATTAGGGGACAGGGTCGGAAGCAATCAGCCCCAGCATTTT. Protein sequence: CASSLLGDRVGSNQPQHF.